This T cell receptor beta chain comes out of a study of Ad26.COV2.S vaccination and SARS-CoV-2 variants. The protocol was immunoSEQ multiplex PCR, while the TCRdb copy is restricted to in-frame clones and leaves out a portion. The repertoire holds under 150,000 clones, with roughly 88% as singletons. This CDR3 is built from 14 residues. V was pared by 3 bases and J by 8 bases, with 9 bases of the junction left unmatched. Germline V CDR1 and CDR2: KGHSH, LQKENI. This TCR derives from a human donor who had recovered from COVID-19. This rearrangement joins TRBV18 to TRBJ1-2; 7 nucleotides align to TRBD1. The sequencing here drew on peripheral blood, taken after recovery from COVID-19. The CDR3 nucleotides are TGTGCCAGCTCACCCCAGGGGGGGGAAGGCGGCTACACCTTC. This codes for CASSPQGGEGGYTF. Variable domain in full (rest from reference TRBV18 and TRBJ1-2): NAGVMQNPRHLVRRRGQEARLRCSPMKGHSHVYWYRQLPEEGLKFMVYLQKENIIDESGMPKERFSAEFPKEGPSILRIQQVVRGDSAAYFCASSPQGGEGGYTFGSGTRLTVV.